This T cell receptor beta chain was sequenced for a study of T cells in Graves' hyperthyroidism and ophthalmopathy. This clonotype was recorded many times. The germline V gene encodes CDR1 LNHDA and CDR2 SQIVND (reference sequence). This CDR3 has 16 amino acids. With 8 bases removed from V and 1 base from J, the gap between germline ends came to 17 bases. Amplification targeted TCR beta CDR3 regions from RNA transcripts. During a first-round RT-PCR of the TCR CDR3, the HTBI primer set was used. TCRdb used MiXCR to reprocess the multiplex PCR reads, holding one entry per CDR3 protein. The data contain some 98,000 distinct CDR3 sequences, approximately 42% of them singletons.

The receptor was derived from a woman in her thirties with Graves' hyperthyroidism. Sample: peripheral blood or thyroid tissue (not recorded which). This sequence joins TRBV19 and TRBJ2-2; tentatively, D is TRBD2 (5 bases). CDR3 sequence reads: CASQSYYGGNTGELFF. The CDR3 region has the DNA TGTGCCAGTCAATCTTACTATGGAGGGAACACCGGGGAGCTGTTTTTT.